Shown below are 8 T cell receptor beta chains from a single sample sequenced in a study of OX40 agonist ivuxolimab in advanced cancers. The table came from immunoSEQ multiplex PCR; TCRdb's copy has only in-frame clones and leaves some out. Among nearly 45,000 clones listed, around 90% were seen once. The sample was CD4+ or CD8+ T cells sorted from blood, taken in a trial of the OX40 agonist ivuxolimab. Source of these receptors: an adult with an advanced solid tumor such as melanoma, head and neck, liver or kidney cancer.

The chain has TRBV6-6 and TRBJ1-3; unclear D gene. CDR1 and CDR2 (germline): MNHNY, SVGAGI (reference sequence). The CDR3 consists of 16 residues. The V gene lost 0 bases and the J gene lost 4 bases, with 13 bases spanning the gap. The CDR3 DNA sequence: TGTGCCAGCAGTTACTCCGCGGGCCTGGTGGGAAACACCATATATTTT. Translated, it gives CASSYSAGLVGNTIYF.

This clone occurred once. The chain recombines TRBV28 with TRBJ2-5; D not certain. CDR3 length: 16 residues. In germline, CDR1 is MDHEN, CDR2 SYDVKM. Trimming stripped 5 bases from V and 1 base from J, with 17 bases between. This CDR3 is CASSVRAPAPQETQYF. Here the CDR3 DNA reads TGTGCCAGCAGTGTTCGGGCCCCAGCTCCCCAAGAGACCCAGTACTTC.

The V and J genes are TRBV27 and TRBJ1-6, with 8 bases matching TRBD1. This CDR3 region has 14 residues. The trim removed 2 bases at V and 9 bases at J, leaving 3 bases unmatched. The germline V gene has CDR1 MNHEY and CDR2 SMNVEV (reference sequence). CDR3: CASSLGTGGSPLHF. In nucleotides, the CDR3 is TGTGCCAGCAGTTTAGGGACAGGCGGTTCACCCCTCCACTTT.

The chain recombines TRBV19 with TRBJ1-1, with no clear D. Trimming cost V 11 bases and J 3 bases, with 13 bases left between them. CDR1 is LNHDA and CDR2 is SQIVND in the germline V gene (reference sequence). CDR3 length: 12 residues. The CDR3 loop reads CAVGYGDTEAFF. Here the CDR3 DNA reads TGTGCCGTCGGTTACGGGGACACTGAAGCTTTCTTT. Using reference TRBV19 and TRBJ1-1 for the parts outside the CDR3, the full variable domain is DGGITQSPKYLFRKEGQNVTLSCEQNLNHDAMYWYRQDPGQGLRLIYYSQIVNDFQKGDIAEGYSVSREKKESFPLTVTSAQKNPTAFYLCAVGYGDTEAFFGQGTRLTVV.

The chain has TRBV11-2 and TRBJ1-2; no firm D call. Trimming removed 0 bases at V and 13 bases at J, with 6 bases between. The length of the CDR3 is 10 residues. Germline-derived CDR1 and CDR2 are SGHAT and FQNNGV. The chain's CDR3 is CASSLDRVTF. The CDR3 bases are TGTGCCAGCAGCTTAGATCGAGTCACCTTC.

The V gene is TRBV27, the J gene TRBJ2-7; D unresolved. This CDR3 is built from 15 residues. CDR1 and CDR2 from the germline V gene are MNHEY and SMNVEV (reference sequence). The ends were cut back, 5 bases at V and 3 bases at J, with 17 bases in the middle. CDR3 sequence (DNA): TGTGCCAGCAGTCCCCAGCTCCAACCCCTCTACGAGCAGTACTTC. Translation: CASSPQLQPLYEQYF.

The rearrangement joins TRBV7-6 to TRBJ2-5, with 12 positions matching TRBD1. This CDR3 has 16 residues. V was pared by 5 bases and J by 1 base, with 5 bases of the junction left unmatched. CDR1 is SGHVS and CDR2 is FNYEAQ in the germline V gene. This CDR3 is CASSPGTGGRQETQYF. In DNA form, the CDR3 reads TGTGCCAGCAGCCCAGGGACAGGGGGCCGCCAAGAGACCCAGTACTTC.

V gene TRBV6-1 combines with J gene TRBJ1-2; the D gene is possibly TRBD1 (5 bases). CDR1 is MNHNS, CDR2 SASEGT, per germline. The germline V and J ends were trimmed by 7 bases and 7 bases, with 16 bases remaining between them. The CDR3 is made up of 13 amino acids. The CDR3 loop is CASTTGDYSGYTF. The CDR3 DNA follows: TGTGCCAGCACCACGGGGGATTACTCTGGCTACACCTTC.